This T cell receptor beta chain came from a study of blood T cell repertoires in COVID-19. Study in general: PBMCs, B-cell-depleted T cells, or T cells were the source of the cDNA or gDNA that made up the material.

The ends lost 5 bases at V and 5 bases at J; junction bases unmatched: 2. The germline CDR1 and CDR2 sequences are MNHEY and SMNVEV (reference sequence). The CDR3 is 13 residues long. Data came from immunoSEQ multiplex PCR; TCRdb stores just in-frame clones and leaves some out. The sample shows some 110,000 clones, roughly 80% of them seen only once. The V call is TRBV27, the J call TRBJ2-3; 9 positions match TRBD2. Specimen: peripheral blood. This receptor was obtained from a man between 65 and 79 years old with acute or convalescent COVID-19. The DNA for the CDR3 is TGTGCCAGCAGTAGCGGGAGGAGAGATACGCAGTATTTT. It specifies CASSSGRRDTQYF.